One sample yielded the 9 T cell receptor beta chains listed below, sequenced in a study of OX40 agonist ivuxolimab in advanced cancers. Sequencing was performed with immunoSEQ multiplex PCR; in TCRdb, only in-frame clones are kept and a portion is missing. The sample shows approximately 59,000 clones, approximately 75% of them seen only once. This specimen consisted of CD4+ or CD8+ T cells sorted from blood, obtained in a trial of the OX40 agonist ivuxolimab. Receptors originate from an adult with an advanced solid tumor such as melanoma, head and neck, liver or kidney cancer.

This clone came up once. The chain recombines TRBV7-6 with TRBJ1-6; 7 nucleotides line up with TRBD1. Germline V lookup: CDR1 SGHVS, CDR2 FNYEAQ. The length of the CDR3 is 17 residues. Trimming at V came to 5 bases and at J to 6 bases, leaving 13 bases not matched to a gene. The CDR3 loop is CASSTRARDSINSPLHF. The CDR3 region has the DNA TGTGCCAGCAGCACCAGGGCCCGGGACAGTATTAATTCACCCCTCCACTTT.

J is TRBJ1-3 and V is TRBV28; TRBD1 is a possible D gene (5 bases). In germline, CDR1 is MDHEN, CDR2 SYDVKM. Trimming took off 2 bases at V and 3 bases at J, with 17 bases between the two ends. CDR3 length: 17 residues. CDR3 amino acids: CASSLSQGGVDGNTIYF. The CDR3 bases are TGTGCCAGCAGTTTAAGCCAGGGAGGTGTGGATGGAAACACCATATATTTT.

The CDR3 sequence: CASSPVRQGEQYF. The CDR3 nucleotides read TGTGCCAGCAGCCCCGTGAGGCAGGGCGAGCAGTACTTC. The rearrangement joins TRBV11-2 to TRBJ2-7; a possible D gene is TRBD1 (5 bases). V was clipped by 5 bases and J by 6 bases, with 14 bases between them. Germline CDR1 is SGHAT and CDR2 is FQNNGV. The CDR3 runs to 13 residues.

This clone has more than one count but fewer than ten. The V and J genes are TRBV5-4 and TRBJ1-2; weak D call: TRBD1 (5 bases). The V gene lost 3 bases and the J gene lost 4 bases, with 10 bases spanning the gap. Germline values: CDR1 SGHNT, CDR2 YYREEE (reference sequence). This CDR3 region has 13 residues. This chain's CDR3 is CASSSGGSYGYTF. In DNA form, the CDR3 reads TGTGCCAGCAGCTCCGGGGGGAGCTATGGCTACACCTTC.

This clone was observed once. V and J are TRBV9 and TRBJ2-2; tentative D call: TRBD2 (7 bases). Trimming left V 4 bases short and J 2 bases short, with 18 bases between. Germline CDR1 is SGDLS and CDR2 is YYNGEE. The CDR3 is made up of 17 amino acids. CDR3 sequence (DNA): TGTGCCAGCAGCTCCATAGGGGGGGAGCTTAACACCGGGGAGCTGTTTTTT. It is translated as CASSSIGGELNTGELFF.

This clone was seen once. This chain connects TRBV6-1 to TRBJ1-3; tentatively, D is TRBD1 (6 bases). The length of the CDR3 is 15 residues. Germline CDR1 and CDR2: MNHNS and SASEGT. Deletions cut 6 bases from V and 4 bases from J, with 16 bases between. The CDR3: CASRLSTGRGNTIYF. DNA of the CDR3: TGTGCCAGCAGGCTATCGACAGGCAGAGGAAACACCATATATTTT.

The rearrangement uses TRBV9 and TRBJ2-2, with D possibly TRBD2 on 6 matching bases. Germline CDR1 reads SGDLS; CDR2 reads YYNGEE. The CDR3 runs 16 residues. V shed 5 bases and J shed 0 bases, with 14 bases lying between them. CDR3 sequence (DNA): TGTGCCAGCAGTCCCATCGGGGGACCGAACACCGGGGAGCTGTTTTTT. It translates to CASSPIGGPNTGELFF. The full variable domain, rest sourced from reference TRBV9 and TRBJ2-2, is DSGVTQTPKHLITATGQRVTLRCSPRSGDLSVYWYQQSLDQGLQFLIQYYNGEERAKGNILERFSAQQFPDLHSELNLSSLELGDSALYFCASSPIGGPNTGELFFGEGSRLTVL.

This clone was picked up one time. This sequence joins TRBV6-1 and TRBJ1-5; D is uncertain. The germline gives CDR1 MNHNS, CDR2 SASEGT. V dropped 2 bases and J dropped 7 bases, with 9 bases sitting between them. There are 13 residues in the CDR3. The DNA of the CDR3 is TGTGCCAGCAGTGAAACCTCTGGCCAGCCCCAGCATTTT. It is translated as CASSETSGQPQHF.

The V and J genes are TRBV7-9 and TRBJ1-5; D gene ambiguous. CDR1 is SEHNR and CDR2 is FQNEAQ in the germline V gene (reference sequence). Trimming removed 1 base from V and 10 bases from J, with 11 bases in between. CDR3 size: 13 residues. In DNA form, the CDR3 reads TGTGCCAGCAGCTTAGGCGGAGAAAAACCCCAGCATTTT. This translates into CASSLGGEKPQHF.